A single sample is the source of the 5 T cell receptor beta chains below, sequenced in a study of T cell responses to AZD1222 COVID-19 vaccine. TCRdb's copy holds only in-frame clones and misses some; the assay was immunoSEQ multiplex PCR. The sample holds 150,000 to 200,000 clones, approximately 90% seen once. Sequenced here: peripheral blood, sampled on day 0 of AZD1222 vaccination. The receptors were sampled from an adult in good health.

The DNA for the CDR3 is TGTGCCAGCAGCCCGCAATACGGGACAGGGGCCTCCTACGAGCAGTACTTC. Translation: CASSPQYGTGASYEQYF. The chain is built from TRBV11-2 and TRBJ2-7; 10 bases align to TRBD1. V shed 5 bases, J shed 0 bases, and the junction held 10 bases outside the gene matches. CDR1 is SGHAT, CDR2 FQNNGV, per germline. This CDR3 contains 17 residues.

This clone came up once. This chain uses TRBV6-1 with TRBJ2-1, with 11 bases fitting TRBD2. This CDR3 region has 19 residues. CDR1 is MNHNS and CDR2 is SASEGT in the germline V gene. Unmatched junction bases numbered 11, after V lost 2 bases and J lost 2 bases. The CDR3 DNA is TGTGCCAGCAGTGAAACTAGGTTAGCGGGGGGGCCGACCTACAATGAGCAGTTCTTC. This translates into CASSETRLAGGPTYNEQFF.

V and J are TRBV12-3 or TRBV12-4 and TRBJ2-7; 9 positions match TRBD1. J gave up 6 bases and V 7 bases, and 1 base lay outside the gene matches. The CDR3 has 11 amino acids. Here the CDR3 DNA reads TGTGCCAGCAACAGGGGGCGCGAGCAGTACTTC. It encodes CASNRGREQYF.

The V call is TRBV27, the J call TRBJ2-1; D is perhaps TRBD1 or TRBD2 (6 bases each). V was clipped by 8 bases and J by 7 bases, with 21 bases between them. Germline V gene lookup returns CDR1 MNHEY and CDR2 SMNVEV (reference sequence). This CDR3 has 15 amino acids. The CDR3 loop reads CASGREGLGGNEQFF. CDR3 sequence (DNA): TGTGCCAGCGGACGAGAGGGGCTAGGGGGGAATGAGCAGTTCTTC.

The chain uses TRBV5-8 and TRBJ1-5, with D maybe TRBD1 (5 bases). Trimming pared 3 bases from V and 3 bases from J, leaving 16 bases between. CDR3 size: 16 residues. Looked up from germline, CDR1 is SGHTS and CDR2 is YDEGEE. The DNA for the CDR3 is TGTGCCAGCAGCTCATCCCGGGACGGTAACAATCAGCCCCAGCATTTT. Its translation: CASSSSRDGNNQPQHF.